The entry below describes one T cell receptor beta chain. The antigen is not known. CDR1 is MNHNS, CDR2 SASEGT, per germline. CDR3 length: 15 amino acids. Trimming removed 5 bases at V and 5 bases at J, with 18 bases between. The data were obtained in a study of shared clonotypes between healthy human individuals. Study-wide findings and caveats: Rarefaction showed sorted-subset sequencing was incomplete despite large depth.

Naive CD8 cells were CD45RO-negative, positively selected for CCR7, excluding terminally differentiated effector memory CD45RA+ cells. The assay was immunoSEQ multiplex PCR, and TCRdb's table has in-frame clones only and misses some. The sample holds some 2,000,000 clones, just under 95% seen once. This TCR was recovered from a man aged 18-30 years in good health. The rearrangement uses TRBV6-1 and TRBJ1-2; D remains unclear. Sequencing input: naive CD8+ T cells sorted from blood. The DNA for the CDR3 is TGTGCCAGCAGTTCCGAGGGCAGCACCGATTATGGCTACACCTTC. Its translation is CASSSEGSTDYGYTF.